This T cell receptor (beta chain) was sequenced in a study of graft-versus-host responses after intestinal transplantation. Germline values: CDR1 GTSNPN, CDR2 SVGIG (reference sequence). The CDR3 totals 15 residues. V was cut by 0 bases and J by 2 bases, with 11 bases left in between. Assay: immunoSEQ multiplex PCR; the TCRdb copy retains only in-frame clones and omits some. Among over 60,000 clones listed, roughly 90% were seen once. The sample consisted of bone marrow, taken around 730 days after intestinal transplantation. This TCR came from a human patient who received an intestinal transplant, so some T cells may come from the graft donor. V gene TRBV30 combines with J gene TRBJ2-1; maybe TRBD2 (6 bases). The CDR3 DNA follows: TGTGCCTGGAGTGTTTGGGACTGGCCCTACAATGAGCAGTTCTTC. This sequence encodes CAWSVWDWPYNEQFF.